This TCR beta chain was identified during a study of PD-1 blockade in mismatch repair-deficient tumors. Whole-study findings and limits: Tumor-resident clones, often undetectable pretreatment in blood, expanded then contracted after pembrolizumab.

This CDR3 spans 14 amino acids. V dropped 1 base and J dropped 5 bases, with 9 bases sitting between them. Germline lookup yields CDR1 LNHDA and CDR2 SQIVND (reference sequence). This clone is a singleton in its sample. Its antigen is currently unknown. Data came from immunoSEQ multiplex PCR; TCRdb stores just in-frame clones and leaves some out. The table includes under 75,000 clones, about 91% detected once. PCR or immunohistochemistry showed mismatch repair deficiency in every enrolled patient. A few pembrolizumab responders had their TCRs sequenced. Sequenced here: peripheral blood, sampled 52 weeks after starting pembrolizumab. V and J are TRBV19 and TRBJ2-1, with D maybe TRBD1 (5 bases). The origin of this receptor is an adult with mismatch repair-deficient cancer. The CDR3 spells CASSIGTINNEQFF. CDR3 sequence (DNA): TGTGCCAGTAGTATAGGGACAATTAACAATGAGCAGTTCTTC.